This is a list of T cell receptor beta chains from one sample in a study of shared clonotypes between healthy human individuals. The protocol was immunoSEQ multiplex PCR, while the TCRdb copy is restricted to in-frame clones and leaves out a portion. The sample has fewer than 2.5 million clones, more than 85% seen once; the top ten hold approximately 0.35%. Sequencing input: naive CD4+ T cells from PBMCs. The receptor set was obtained from a man aged 18 to 30 in good health. Some clones in this sample may be carry-over from other donors' samples. Both conserved end residues are part of each CDR3. The order of the fields is J gene, clone size, CDR3 length, V gene, D gene, CDR3 protein, CDR3 DNA. D genes are given only for firm matches. Where a row states a size, it is once, few, many or the class of an expanded clone; other rows omit it.

TRBJ2-1 once 15 TRBV28 NA CASSRDFLTYNEQFF TGTGCCAGCAGCCGGGACTTTTTAACCTACAATGAGCAGTTCTTC
TRBJ2-2 NA 15 TRBV5-1 NA CASSLVAVNTGELFF TGCGCCAGCAGCTTGGTAGCGGTTAACACCGGGGAGCTGTTTTTT
TRBJ2-2 NA 16 TRBV5-1 TRBD1 CASSPPGTGMTGELFF TGCGCCAGCAGCCCCCCCGGGACAGGGATGACCGGGGAGCTGTTTTTT
TRBJ2-7 NA 14 TRBV11-1 NA CASSLGRGGYEQYF TGTGCCAGCAGCTTAGGGCGTGGGGGTTACGAGCAGTACTTC
TRBJ2-3 NA 15 TRBV28 NA CASSLVGLITDTQYF TGTGCCAGCAGTTTAGTTGGGCTGATCACAGATACGCAGTATTTT
TRBJ2-7 NA 15 TRBV4-1 NA CASSRAGAGTYEQYF TGCGCCAGCAGCCGGGCTGGGGCAGGAACCTACGAGCAGTACTTC
TRBJ2-2 once 13 TRBV30 TRBD2 CAWRLAGGGELFF TGTGCCTGGAGATTAGCGGGAGGAGGGGAGCTGTTTTTT
TRBJ2-7 NA 16 TRBV10-3 NA CAISESPSSSRYEQYF TGTGCCATCAGTGAGTCTCCCTCCTCTAGCCGCTACGAGCAGTACTTC
TRBJ1-1 NA 16 TRBV13 NA CASRTWQGRARTEAFF TGTGCCAGCAGAACATGGCAGGGGAGAGCGAGGACTGAAGCTTTCTTT
TRBJ2-2 NA 14 TRBV7-8 NA CASTQGRLTGELFF TGTGCCAGCACCCAAGGACGGCTCACCGGGGAGCTGTTTTTT
TRBJ2-7 NA 17 TRBV5-1 TRBD2 CASSLQPTAGGSYEQYF TGCGCCAGCAGCTTGCAACCTACAGCGGGAGGATCCTACGAGCAGTACTTC
TRBJ1-3 NA 15 TRBV14 NA CASSHDFFSGNTIYF TGTGCCAGCAGCCACGACTTCTTCTCTGGAAACACCATATATTTT
TRBJ2-1 NA 16 TRBV6-6 TRBD1 CASSHSDRGRDNEQFF TGTGCCAGCAGCCATTCGGACAGGGGGAGGGACAATGAGCAGTTCTTC
TRBJ1-3 NA 15 TRBV28 NA CASSPWGVPGNTIYF TGTGCCAGCAGCCCGTGGGGGGTCCCCGGAAACACCATATATTTT
TRBJ2-5 once 12 TRBV29-1 NA CSATTPGETQYF TGCAGCGCAACTACACCGGGGGAGACCCAGTACTTC
TRBJ2-7 NA 17 TRBV5-4 TRBD2 CASSPGTSGNWLYEQYF TGTGCCAGCAGCCCAGGGACTAGCGGGAACTGGCTGTACGAGCAGTACTTC
TRBJ2-7 NA 18 TRBV7-2 TRBD1 CASSLEEGWTGRPYEQYF TGTGCCAGCAGCTTAGAGGAGGGCTGGACAGGGAGGCCCTACGAGCAGTACTTC
TRBJ1-5 once 19 TRBV5-8 NA CASSLTLWDIKNGNQPQHF TGTGCCAGCAGCTTGACTCTTTGGGACATTAAGAACGGCAATCAGCCCCAGCATTTT
TRBJ1-5 NA 15 TRBV2 NA CASSEVAQRNQPQHF TGTGCCAGCAGTGAAGTAGCGCAGCGGAATCAGCCCCAGCATTTT
TRBJ1-2 NA 13 TRBV7-2 NA CASSLDKNYGYTF TGTGCCAGCAGCTTGGACAAGAACTATGGCTACACCTTC
TRBJ2-3 NA 14 TRBV7-2 TRBD1 CASSLRTGDRTQYF TGTGCCAGCAGCCTCCGGACAGGGGACAGGACGCAGTATTTT
TRBJ1-4 NA 15 TRBV4-1 NA CASSRFGSGIEELFF TGCGCCAGCAGCCGGTTCGGGAGTGGGATTGAGGAACTGTTTTTT
TRBJ2-5 NA 14 TRBV5-1 NA CASRTSGRGETQYF TGCGCCAGCCGCACGTCAGGGCGAGGGGAGACCCAGTACTTC
TRBJ1-5 NA 17 TRBV5-4 NA CASSTGGSAGWHQPQHF TGTGCCAGCAGCACGGGGGGATCGGCAGGGTGGCATCAGCCCCAGCATTTT
TRBJ2-5 NA 16 TRBV7-6 NA CASSSLRGGSGPTQYF TGTGCCAGCAGCTCATTACGGGGTGGGAGCGGGCCCACCCAGTACTTC
TRBJ1-1 NA 14 TRBV7-2 TRBD1 CASSADRGNTEAFF TGTGCCAGCAGCGCGGACAGGGGAAACACTGAAGCTTTCTTT
TRBJ1-3 NA 13 TRBV30 NA CAWSVLPGNTIYF TGTGCCTGGAGTGTACTGCCCGGAAACACCATATATTTT
TRBJ1-5 NA 15 TRBV5-8 NA CASSLAGRQNQPQHF TGTGCCAGCAGCTTGGCGGGACGGCAAAATCAGCCCCAGCATTTT
TRBJ2-1 NA 16 TRBV15 TRBD2 CATSSRAGGGYNEQFF TGTGCCACCAGCAGCCGAGCGGGAGGGGGTTACAATGAGCAGTTCTTC
TRBJ2-7 NA 14 TRBV5-1 TRBD2 CASKLAGASYEQYF TGCGCCAGCAAGCTAGCGGGAGCCTCCTACGAGCAGTACTTC
TRBJ2-7 NA 12 TRBV29-1 NA CSVEGGKYEQYF TGCAGCGTTGAAGGGGGAAAATACGAGCAGTACTTC
TRBJ1-4 NA 15 TRBV18 NA CASSPPGQLGEKLFF TGTGCCAGCTCACCACCGGGCCAACTGGGTGAAAAACTGTTTTTT
TRBJ2-2 NA 13 TRBV6-5 TRBD2 CASSPRGGGELFF TGTGCCAGCAGTCCCCGGGGGGGCGGGGAGCTGTTTTTT
TRBJ2-3 NA 17 TRBV7-9 TRBD2 CASSLRGSGTSTDTQYF TGTGCCAGCAGCTTAAGGGGTAGCGGGACAAGCACAGATACGCAGTATTTT
TRBJ1-5 NA 15 TRBV6-1 TRBD1 CASRKGQGPFQPQHF TGTGCCAGCAGAAAGGGACAGGGGCCCTTTCAGCCCCAGCATTTT
TRBJ2-5 NA 17 TRBV9 TRBD2 CASSVEGLAGGGETQYF TGTGCCAGCAGCGTAGAGGGACTAGCGGGAGGCGGTGAGACCCAGTACTTC
TRBJ1-1 once 13 TRBV28 NA CASTLRGGAEAFF TGTGCCAGCACCCTGAGGGGGGGAGCTGAAGCTTTCTTT
TRBJ2-3 NA 15 TRBV5-1 NA CASSFAGPSTDTQYF TGCGCCAGCAGCTTCGCGGGCCCTAGCACAGATACGCAGTATTTT
TRBJ2-5 NA 13 TRBV7-6 NA CASSTRSSETQYF TGTGCCAGCAGCACCAGGTCTTCAGAGACCCAGTACTTC
TRBJ2-3 NA 16 TRBV28 TRBD1 CASSFSGQGSTDTQYF TGTGCCAGCAGTTTTTCTGGACAGGGTAGCACAGATACGCAGTATTTT
TRBJ2-7 NA 14 TRBV19 NA CASSIDSRVYEQYF TGTGCCAGTAGTATAGATTCGAGGGTGTACGAGCAGTACTTC
TRBJ2-5 NA 11 TRBV6-1 NA CASSDPGTQYF TGTGCCAGCAGTGATCCGGGGACCCAGTACTTC
TRBJ2-7 once 14 TRBV28 TRBD2 CASSLTSGSHEQYF TGTGCCAGCAGCCTTACTAGCGGGAGTCACGAGCAGTACTTC
TRBJ1-2 NA 13 TRBV19 NA CASSTGRTYGYTF TGTGCCAGTAGTACAGGGAGAACGTATGGCTACACCTTC
TRBJ1-1 NA 15 TRBV19 NA CASSILSAGSTEAFF TGTGCCAGTAGTATCCTGTCTGCGGGGTCCACTGAAGCTTTCTTT
TRBJ2-1 NA 15 TRBV11-1 TRBD2 CASPYPGLANNEQFF TGTGCCAGCCCATACCCGGGACTAGCGAACAATGAGCAGTTCTTC
TRBJ1-1 once 15 TRBV18 TRBD1 CASSPLTGGNTEAFF TGTGCCAGCTCACCTTTGACAGGGGGGAACACTGAAGCTTTCTTT
TRBJ2-5 NA 16 TRBV5-1 TRBD2 CASSLGSGLAQETQYF TGCGCCAGCAGCTTGGGGTCGGGACTAGCTCAAGAGACCCAGTACTTC
TRBJ2-5 once 14 TRBV5-6 TRBD1 CASSFWTGQETQYF TGTGCCAGCAGCTTTTGGACAGGCCAAGAGACCCAGTACTTC
TRBJ2-6 NA 13 TRBV2 NA CASSEGGGNVLTF TGTGCCAGCAGTGAAGGTGGGGGCAACGTCCTGACTTTC